This TCR beta chain was observed in a study of T cells in Graves' hyperthyroidism and ophthalmopathy. The sample holds a few counts of this clonotype. TCR beta CDR3 regions were amplified from RNA. An initial round of RT-PCR targeting the TCR CDR3 relied on the HTBI primer set. Via MiXCR, TCRdb re-called the multiplex PCR reads, giving one row per CDR3 protein. Among about 720,000 distinct CDR3 sequences listed, around a sixth were seen once. CDR3 length: 12 amino acids. V was shortened by 1 base and J by 4 bases, with 7 bases between the two germline ends. Per germline, CDR1 DFQATT and CDR2 SNEGSKA (reference sequence). Blood was obtained at the first hyperthyroidism diagnosis, which preceded any ophthalmopathy symptoms.

The receptor's source is a woman aged 50 to 60 with Graves' hyperthyroidism that later progressed to Graves' ophthalmopathy. V and J are TRBV20-1 and TRBJ1-2; D not certain. Material for sequencing was blood. Here the CDR3 DNA reads TGCAGTGCTAGAGGGGTACCCTATGGCTACACCTTC. Its translation is CSARGVPYGYTF.